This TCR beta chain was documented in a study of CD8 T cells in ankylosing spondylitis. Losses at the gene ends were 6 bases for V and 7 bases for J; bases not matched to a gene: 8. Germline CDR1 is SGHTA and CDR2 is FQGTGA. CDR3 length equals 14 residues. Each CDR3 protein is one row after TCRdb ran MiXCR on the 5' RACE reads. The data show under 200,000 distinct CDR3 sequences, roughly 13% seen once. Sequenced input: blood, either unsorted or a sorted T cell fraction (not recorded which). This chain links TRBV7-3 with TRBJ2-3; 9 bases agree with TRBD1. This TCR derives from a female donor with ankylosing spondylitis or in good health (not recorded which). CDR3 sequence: CASSPPGTGNTQYF. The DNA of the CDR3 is TGTGCCAGCAGTCCACCCGGGACAGGGAATACGCAGTATTTT.